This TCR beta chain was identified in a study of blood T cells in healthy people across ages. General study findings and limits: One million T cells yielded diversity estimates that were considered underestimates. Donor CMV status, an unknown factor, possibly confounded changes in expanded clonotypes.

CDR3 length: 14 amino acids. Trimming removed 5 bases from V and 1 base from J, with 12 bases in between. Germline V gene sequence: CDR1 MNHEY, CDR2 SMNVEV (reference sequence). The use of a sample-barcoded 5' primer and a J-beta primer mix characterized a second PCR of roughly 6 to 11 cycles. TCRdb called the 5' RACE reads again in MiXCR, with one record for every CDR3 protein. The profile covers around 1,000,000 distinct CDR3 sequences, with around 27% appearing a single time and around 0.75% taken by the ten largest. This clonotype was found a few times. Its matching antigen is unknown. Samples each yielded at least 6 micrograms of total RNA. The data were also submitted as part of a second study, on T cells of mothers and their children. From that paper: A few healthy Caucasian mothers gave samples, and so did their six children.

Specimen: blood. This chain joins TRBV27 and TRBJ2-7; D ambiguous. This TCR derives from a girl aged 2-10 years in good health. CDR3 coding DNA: TGTGCCAGCAGTACCGTCCTAGAGTCCTACGAGCAGTACTTC. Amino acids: CASSTVLESYEQYF.